This T cell receptor (beta chain) stems from a study of Ad26.COV2.S vaccination and SARS-CoV-2 variants. Study observations and caveats: Total T cell responses may have been underestimated by the TCR breadth and depth analyses. Vaccine recipients and placebo recipients showed similar non-spike TCR breadth. Post-vaccination spike-specific CD8+ and CD4+ T cell responses reportedly had substantial breadth. People who got the vaccine had more spike-specific TCR breadth than people who got placebo.

The CDR3 contains 12 residues. Germline CDR1 is SNHLY and CDR2 is FYNNEI. The V and J ends lost 6 bases and 3 bases respectively, with 6 bases between them. Measured with immunoSEQ multiplex PCR; TCRdb has only the in-frame clones, and not every one. The repertoire holds around 370,000 clones, with about 90% as singletons. Comments on this clone: Its antigen is not identified.

The TCR comes from a human donor who had recovered from COVID-19. The chain is built from TRBV2 and TRBJ1-5; D gene unclear. The sequenced sample was peripheral blood, obtained after recovery from COVID-19. CDR3 in DNA: TGTGCCAGCAGCGCCGACAATCAGCCCCAGCATTTT. Translating gives CASSADNQPQHF. Variable domain in full (rest from reference TRBV2 and TRBJ1-5): EPEVTQTPSHQVTQMGQEVILRCVPISNHLYFYWYRQILGQKVEFLVSFYNNEISEKSEIFDDQFSVERPDGSNFTLKIRSTKLEDSAMYFCASSADNQPQHFGDGTRLSIL.